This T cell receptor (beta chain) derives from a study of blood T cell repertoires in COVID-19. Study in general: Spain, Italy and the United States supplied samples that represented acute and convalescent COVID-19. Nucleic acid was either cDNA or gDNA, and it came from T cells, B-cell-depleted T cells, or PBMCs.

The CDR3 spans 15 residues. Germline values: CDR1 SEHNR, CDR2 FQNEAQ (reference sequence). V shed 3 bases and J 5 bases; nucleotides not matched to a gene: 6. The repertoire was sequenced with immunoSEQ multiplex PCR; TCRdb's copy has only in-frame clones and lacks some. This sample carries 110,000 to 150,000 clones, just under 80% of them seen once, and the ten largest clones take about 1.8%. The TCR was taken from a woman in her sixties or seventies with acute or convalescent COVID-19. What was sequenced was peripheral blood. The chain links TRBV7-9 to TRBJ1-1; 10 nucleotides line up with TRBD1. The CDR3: CASSFRTGGNTEAFF. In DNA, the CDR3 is TGTGCCAGCAGCTTCCGGACAGGGGGGAATACTGAAGCTTTCTTT.